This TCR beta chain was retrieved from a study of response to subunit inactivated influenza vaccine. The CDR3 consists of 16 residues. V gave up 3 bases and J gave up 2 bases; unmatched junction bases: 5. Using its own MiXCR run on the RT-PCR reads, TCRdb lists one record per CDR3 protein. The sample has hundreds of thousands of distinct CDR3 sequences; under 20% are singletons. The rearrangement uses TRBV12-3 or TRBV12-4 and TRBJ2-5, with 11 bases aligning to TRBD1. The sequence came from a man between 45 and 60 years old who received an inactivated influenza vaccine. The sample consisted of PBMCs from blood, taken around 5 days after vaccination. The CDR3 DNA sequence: TGTGCCAGCAGTTTTGGGACAGGGGGAAGGCAAGAGACCCAGTACTTC. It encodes CASSFGTGGRQETQYF.